This T cell receptor (beta chain) was sequenced for a study of tumor-infiltrating lymphocytes in primary liver carcinoma. About the research overall: Samples had roughly 3.5 to 7.5 million productive TCRbeta reads, comparable between tissue types. Points from the study as a whole: Tumors had a significantly higher top-250-clone fraction than blood (p = 0.039).

About this clonotype: Its specificity is unknown. The CDR3 ends on some other residue instead of the conserved phenylalanine or tryptophan, so this is likely a read error.

Total RNA amounting to 450 to 500 ng was the source from which TCR beta cDNA was made with a constant-region primer. Libraries for TCR beta were built through three nested multiplex PCR rounds, which together made up a slightly modified ARM-PCR procedure. TCRdb itself ran the multiplex PCR reads through MiXCR, one entry per CDR3 protein. The table shows fewer than 70,000 distinct CDR3 sequences, with around 64% occurring only once. Each 20-30 mg portion of unsorted bulk tissue served as the source for co-extraction of RNA and DNA. The patients, who had chronic HBV infection, were treatment-naive (untreated). Sampling of each tumor involved five separate regions. The sample was liver tumor tissue from sampling region 2. Subset of the sample: tumor region T2, inferior pole. The TCR sequence derives from a man aged 40-50 years with primary liver carcinoma and hepatitis B virus infection.

CDR3 region: CASSYLAGGPTDTQYY. The CDR3, as DNA: TGTGCCAGCAGTTACCTAGCGGGAGGGCCGACAGATACGCAGTATTAT. The V and J genes are TRBV6-2 or TRBV6-3 and TRBJ2-3; 12 nucleotides agree with TRBD2. There are 16 residues in the CDR3. Germline V lookup: CDR1 MNHEY, CDR2 SVGEGT. Trimming removed 2 bases from V and 3 bases from J; junction bases left unmatched: 3.